These T cell receptor beta chains were read from a single sample in a study of regulatory and conventional T cells in breast cancer. Each CDR3 protein is one row after TCRdb ran MiXCR on the PCR reads. The table lists roughly 15,000 distinct CDR3 sequences, 32% of them singletons. Sequences were obtained from conventional T cells from blood. The receptors here all came from a female donor in good health. The CDR3 runs from the conserved cysteine through the conserved F or W. A D gene is named only where the DNA matches it firmly. Clone size is not always given. Where it is, it says once, few, many or a class for expanded clones.

clone_size	d_call	v_call	j_call	cdr3_nt	cdr3_aa
few	TRBD1	TRBV10-3	TRBJ1-6	TGTGCCACCAAAATCGGGACAGATAATACACCCCTCCACTTT	CATKIGTDNTPLHF
few	TRBD1	TRBV6-2/TRBV6-3	TRBJ1-5	TGTGCCAGCAGCTGGGGACAGGGAGGGAATCAGCCCCAGCATTTT	CASSWGQGGNQPQHF
few	TRBD1	TRBV2	TRBJ1-6	TGTGCCAGCATGACATCAGGGGGGCGTTCACCCCTCCACTTT	CASMTSGGRSPLHF
-	-	TRBV5-1	TRBJ1-2	TGCGCCAGCAGCTTGGGACGGCAGAACTATGGCTACACCTTC	CASSLGRQNYGYTF
-	-	TRBV11-2	TRBJ2-2	TGTGCCAGCAGCCCGAGGGACTTGGGGAACACCGGGGAGCTGTTTTTT	CASSPRDLGNTGELFF
few	TRBD2	TRBV7-9	TRBJ2-2	TGTGCCAGCAGCTTAGCGGGAGGGGCCACGAACACCGGGGAGCTGTTTTTT	CASSLAGGATNTGELFF
-	-	TRBV28	TRBJ1-5	TGTGCCAGCAGTTCGCCGTGGGGTAGCAATCAGCCCCAGCATTTT	CASSSPWGSNQPQHF
medium-sized	TRBD2	TRBV9	TRBJ2-7	TGTGCCAGCAGCTTTCTAGCGGGGGAGGACCACGAGCAGTACTTC	CASSFLAGEDHEQYF
many	-	TRBV7-9	TRBJ1-4	TGTGCCAGCAGCTGGGTCGGAAGGGATAATGAAAAACTGTTTTTT	CASSWVGRDNEKLFF
few	TRBD1	TRBV5-4	TRBJ2-3	TGTGCCAGCAGACCGGACAGGGGGGTGACAGATACGCAGTATTTT	CASRPDRGVTDTQYF
few	-	TRBV15	TRBJ1-3	TGTGCCACCAGCAGAGGCGGACGGGGCAGGGAAGTAGGAGGAAACACCATATATTTT	CATSRGGRGREVGGNTIYF
-	-	TRBV7-9	TRBJ2-3	TGTGCCAGCAGCTTATATGTACAGGATCAGCAGTATTTT	CASSLYVQDQQYF
many	-	TRBV20-1	TRBJ1-6	TGCAGTGCTAGAGGGCAAAGTTTCACCAATTCACCCCTCCACTTT	CSARGQSFTNSPLHF
few	-	TRBV5-4	TRBJ2-2	TGTGCCAGCAGCTGGACAGAGAACACCGGGGAGCTGTTTTTT	CASSWTENTGELFF
-	TRBD1	TRBV11-3	TRBJ2-1	TGTGCCAGCAGCCTGACAGGGAACCTCTGGAATGAGCAGTTCTTC	CASSLTGNLWNEQFF
once	TRBD2	TRBV5-1	TRBJ2-3	TGCGCCAGCAGCTTCTCCGGGACTAGCGGGATTTCGGCGCAGTATTTT	CASSFSGTSGISAQYF
few	-	TRBV4-2	TRBJ2-5	TGTGCCAGCAGCCAAGAGCCCCAAGCCCAAGAGACCCAGTACTTC	CASSQEPQAQETQYF
-	-	TRBV5-1	TRBJ2-5	TGCGCCAGCAGCTTGGGGTCCACGGGGGCAGGGGAGACCCAGTACTTC	CASSLGSTGAGETQYF
-	TRBD1	TRBV7-9	TRBJ2-2	TGTGCCAGCAGCTGGGGAGACAGGGGCACCGGGGAGCTGTTTTTT	CASSWGDRGTGELFF
medium-sized	-	TRBV7-2	TRBJ2-1	TGTGCCAGCAGCTTACTAGGGAGTCGGGACAATGAGCAGTTCTTC	CASSLLGSRDNEQFF
few	-	TRBV7-3	TRBJ2-1	TGTGCCAGCAGCCAACCGGGACAATTCTACAATGAGCAGTTCTTC	CASSQPGQFYNEQFF
-	TRBD2	TRBV3-1	TRBJ2-7	TGTGCCAGCAGCCCCCTCCAGCGGGAGAACGAGCAGTACTTC	CASSPLQRENEQYF
medium-sized	TRBD1	TRBV6-1	TRBJ2-2	TGTGCCAGCAGGTACAGGGGGCGGACCGGGGAGCTGTTTTTT	CASRYRGRTGELFF
-	-	TRBV7-3	TRBJ2-1	TGTGCCAGCAGCACTACTAGGGCCTCCTACAATGAGCAGTTCTTC	CASSTTRASYNEQFF
-	TRBD2	TRBV6-5	TRBJ2-1	TGTGCCAGCAGTATGACCTCTAGCGGGTATAATGAGCAGTTCTTC	CASSMTSSGYNEQFF
-	-	TRBV7-3	TRBJ1-1	TGTGCCAGCAACTTATCGGCCGCTCACACTGAAGCTTTCTTT	CASNLSAAHTEAFF